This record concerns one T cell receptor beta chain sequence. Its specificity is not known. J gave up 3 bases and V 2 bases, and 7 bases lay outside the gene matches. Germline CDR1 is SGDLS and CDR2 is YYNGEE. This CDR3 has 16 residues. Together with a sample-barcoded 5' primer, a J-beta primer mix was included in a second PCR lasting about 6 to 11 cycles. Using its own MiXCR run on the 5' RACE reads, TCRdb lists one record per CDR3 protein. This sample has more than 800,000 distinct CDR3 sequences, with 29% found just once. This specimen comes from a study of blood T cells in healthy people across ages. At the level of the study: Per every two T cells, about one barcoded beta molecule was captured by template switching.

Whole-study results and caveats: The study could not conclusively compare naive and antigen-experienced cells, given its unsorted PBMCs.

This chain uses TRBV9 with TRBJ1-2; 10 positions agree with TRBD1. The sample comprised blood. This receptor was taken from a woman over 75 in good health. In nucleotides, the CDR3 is TGTGCCAGCAGCGTGTCCTCCGGGACAGGGGACTATGGCTACACCTTC. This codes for CASSVSSGTGDYGYTF.